This T cell receptor (beta chain) comes out of a study of blood T cell repertoires in COVID-19. The wider study: In each case, the material was cDNA or gDNA derived from T cells, B-cell-depleted T cells, or PBMCs.

Study processing details: Reference gene primer amplification yielded estimated nucleated cell counts. TCRdb's copy holds only in-frame clones and misses some; the assay was immunoSEQ multiplex PCR. D and trimming come from the DNA, and the V and J calls and clone size come from that table. The table includes 200,000 to 250,000 clones, about 84% detected once. CDR1 is SNHLY, CDR2 FYNNEI, per germline. The CDR3 is made up of 14 amino acids. With V trimmed by 8 bases and J by 9 bases, 10 bases remained unmatched. Sequencing was carried out using peripheral blood. The V gene is TRBV2, the J gene TRBJ1-6, with 7 bases identical to TRBD1. The origin of this receptor is a man at least 80 years old with acute or convalescent COVID-19. The CDR3 DNA reads as TGTGCCAGCGGAGGGACAGAGCGGATTTCACCCCTCCACTTT. It encodes CASGGTERISPLHF.